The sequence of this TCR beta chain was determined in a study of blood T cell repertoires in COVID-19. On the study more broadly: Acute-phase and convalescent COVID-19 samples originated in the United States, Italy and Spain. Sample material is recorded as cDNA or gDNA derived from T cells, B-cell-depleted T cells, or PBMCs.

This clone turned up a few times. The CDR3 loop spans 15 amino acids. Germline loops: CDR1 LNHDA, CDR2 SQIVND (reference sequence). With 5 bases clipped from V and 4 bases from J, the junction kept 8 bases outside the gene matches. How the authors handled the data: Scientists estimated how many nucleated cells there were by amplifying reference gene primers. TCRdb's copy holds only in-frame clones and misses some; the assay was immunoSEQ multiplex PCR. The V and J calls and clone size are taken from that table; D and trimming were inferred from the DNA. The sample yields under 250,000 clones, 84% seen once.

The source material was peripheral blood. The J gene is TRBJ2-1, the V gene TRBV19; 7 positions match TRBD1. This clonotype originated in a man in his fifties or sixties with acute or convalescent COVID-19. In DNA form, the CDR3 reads TGTGCCAGTAGTGTCACCGGGACAGCGTACAATGAGCAGTTCTTC. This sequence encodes CASSVTGTAYNEQFF.